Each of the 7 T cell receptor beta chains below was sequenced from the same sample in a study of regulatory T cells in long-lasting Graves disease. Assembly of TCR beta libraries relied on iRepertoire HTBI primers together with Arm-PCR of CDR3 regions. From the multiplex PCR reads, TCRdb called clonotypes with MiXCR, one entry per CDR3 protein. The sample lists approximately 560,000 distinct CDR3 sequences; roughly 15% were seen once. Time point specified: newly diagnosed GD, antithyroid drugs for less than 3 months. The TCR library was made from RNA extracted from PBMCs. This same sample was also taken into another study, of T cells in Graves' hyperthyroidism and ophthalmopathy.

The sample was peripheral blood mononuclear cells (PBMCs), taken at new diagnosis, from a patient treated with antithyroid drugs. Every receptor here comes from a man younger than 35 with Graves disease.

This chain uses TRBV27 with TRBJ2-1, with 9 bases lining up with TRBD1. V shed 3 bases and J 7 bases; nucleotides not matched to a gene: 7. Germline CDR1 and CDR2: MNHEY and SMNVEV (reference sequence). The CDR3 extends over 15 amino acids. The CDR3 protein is CASSLAYGTGNEQFF. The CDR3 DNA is TGTGCCAGCAGTTTGGCGTATGGGACAGGGAATGAGCAGTTCTTC.

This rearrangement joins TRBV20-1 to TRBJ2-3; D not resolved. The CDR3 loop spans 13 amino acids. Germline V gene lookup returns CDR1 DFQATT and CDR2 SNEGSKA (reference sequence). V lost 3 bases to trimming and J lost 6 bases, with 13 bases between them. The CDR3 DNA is TGCAGTGCTAGTTTGGATAGCAGGGATACGCAGTATTTT. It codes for CSASLDSRDTQYF.

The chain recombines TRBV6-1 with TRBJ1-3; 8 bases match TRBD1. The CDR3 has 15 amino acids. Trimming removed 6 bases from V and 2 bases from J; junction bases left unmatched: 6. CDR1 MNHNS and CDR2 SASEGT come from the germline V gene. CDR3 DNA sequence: TGTGCCAGCAGACCCGACAGGGGTGCTGGAAACACCATATATTTT. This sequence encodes CASRPDRGAGNTIYF.

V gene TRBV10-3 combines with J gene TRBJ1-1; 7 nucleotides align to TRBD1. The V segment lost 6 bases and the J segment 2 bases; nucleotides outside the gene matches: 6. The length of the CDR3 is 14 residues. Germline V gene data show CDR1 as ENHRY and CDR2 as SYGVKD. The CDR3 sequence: CAIRAGTANTEAFF. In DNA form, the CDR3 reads TGTGCCATCAGGGCCGGGACAGCAAACACTGAAGCTTTCTTT.

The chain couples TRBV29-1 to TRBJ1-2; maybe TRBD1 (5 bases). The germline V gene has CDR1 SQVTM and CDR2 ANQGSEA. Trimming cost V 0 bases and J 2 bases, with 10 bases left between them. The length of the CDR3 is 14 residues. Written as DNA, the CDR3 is TGCAGCGTTGAAGAACGGGGCCCGAACTATGGCTACACCTTC. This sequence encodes CSVEERGPNYGYTF.

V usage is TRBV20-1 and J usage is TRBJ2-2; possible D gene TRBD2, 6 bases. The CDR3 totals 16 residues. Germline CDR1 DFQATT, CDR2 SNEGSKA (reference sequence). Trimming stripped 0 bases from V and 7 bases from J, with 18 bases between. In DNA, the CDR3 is TGCAGTGCTAGAGATAAATGGAGGGCCTTTAGCGGGGAGCTGTTTTTT. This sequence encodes CSARDKWRAFSGELFF.

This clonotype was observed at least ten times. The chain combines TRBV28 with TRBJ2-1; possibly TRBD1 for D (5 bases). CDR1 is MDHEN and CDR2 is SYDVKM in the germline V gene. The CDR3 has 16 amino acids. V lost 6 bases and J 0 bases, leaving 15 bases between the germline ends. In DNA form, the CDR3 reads TGTGCCAGCAGCCCAACAGGTACGAGCTCCTACAATGAGCAGTTCTTC. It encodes CASSPTGTSSYNEQFF.